This TCR beta chain was obtained from a study of OX40 agonist ivuxolimab in advanced cancers. Study context: Averaging 60 years in age, with a range of about 23 to 79, the cohort was around 85% male. Patients achieving partial responses numbered three: one hepatocellular carcinoma case and two cutaneous melanoma cases. General study results and limits: Clonal expansion from baseline to week 6 occurred in both CD4+ and CD8+ T cells.

Method: immunoSEQ multiplex PCR; TCRdb's copy keeps in-frame clones and lacks some. The sample has over 25,000 clones; less than 85% are singletons. Worth noting for this clone: The antigen is not known.

The CDR3 runs to 15 residues. Germline V gene lookup returns CDR1 SGDLS and CDR2 YYNGEE. Trimming stripped 3 bases from V and 0 bases from J, with 7 bases between. The sample here was CD4+ or CD8+ T cells sorted from blood, taken in a trial of the OX40 agonist ivuxolimab. The TCR sequence derives from an adult with an advanced solid tumor such as melanoma, head and neck, liver or kidney cancer. This rearrangement joins TRBV9 to TRBJ2-6; D remains ambiguous. This CDR3 reads CASSAYSSGANVLTF. The CDR3 DNA sequence: TGTGCCAGCAGCGCCTACAGCTCTGGGGCCAACGTCCTGACTTTC.